Shown below are 7 T cell receptor beta chains from a single sample sequenced in a study of CD8+ T cells in alopecia areata. Treatment here: oral pan-JAK inhibitor, 5-10 mg twice daily. Following RNA extraction, reverse transcription yielded cDNA that acted as the sequencing template. Measured with immunoSEQ multiplex PCR; TCRdb has only the in-frame clones, and not every one. Counted here are a few hundred thousand clones, more than 45% occurring once; the ten biggest clones make up around 1.5%. The source was CD4+ T cells sorted from blood, collected at week 4, from a patient treated with tofacitinib. Receptors originate from a human donor with alopecia areata.

This clone was detected a few times. The gene calls are TRBV30 and TRBJ1-2; D not certain. The CDR3 runs 11 residues. The ends were cut back, 1 base at V and 8 bases at J, with 8 bases in the middle. Germline assignment: CDR1 GTSNPN and CDR2 SVGIG (reference sequence). The CDR3 loop reads CAWSALGGYTF. The DNA of the CDR3 is TGTGCCTGGAGTGCCCTGGGGGGCTACACCTTC.

The chain carries TRBV5-6 and TRBJ1-1; D not resolved. Germline CDR1 reads SGHDT; CDR2 reads YYEEEE. The CDR3 is made up of 13 amino acids. V dropped 0 bases and J dropped 4 bases, with 7 bases sitting between them. The CDR3 DNA sequence: TGTGCCAGCAGCTTGGACCTGGGCACTGAAGCTTTCTTT. Its translation is CASSLDLGTEAFF.

This clone appeared a few times. The V call is TRBV29-1, the J call TRBJ1-4, with D unresolved. CDR3 length equals 14 residues. The V and J ends lost 0 bases and 5 bases respectively, with 10 bases between them. The germline V gene has CDR1 SQVTM and CDR2 ANQGSEA. The DNA for the CDR3 is TGCAGCGTTGAAGACCCGGTGGAGAATGAAAAACTGTTTTTT. This encodes CSVEDPVENEKLFF.

The J gene is TRBJ2-2, the V gene TRBV30; D might be TRBD2 (5 bases). V gave up 5 bases and J gave up 1 base, with 11 bases separating them. Germline lookup yields CDR1 GTSNPN and CDR2 SVGIG (reference sequence). The CDR3 loop spans 14 amino acids. The CDR3 nucleotides are TGTGCCTGGGAGGGTCGGGGGAACACCGGGGAGCTGTTTTTT. Amino acids: CAWEGRGNTGELFF.

This rearrangement joins TRBV7-2 to TRBJ2-2; D is uncertain. V gave up 4 bases and J gave up 5 bases, with 5 bases separating them. Looked up from germline, CDR1 is SGHTA and CDR2 is FQGNSA. The CDR3 sequence is 12 residues long. CDR3 DNA: TGTGCCAGCAGCTCTTCGACCGGGGAGCTGTTTTTT. Its translation: CASSSSTGELFF.

This clone has a handful of counts. CDR3 loop: CARRERGTGELFF. The CDR3 coding sequence is TGTGCCCGGCGTGAGCGGGGGACCGGGGAGCTGTTTTTT. The chain employs TRBV30 and TRBJ2-2; 8 positions match TRBD2. Trimming removed 8 bases from V and 5 bases from J; junction bases left unmatched: 7. Germline V lookup: CDR1 GTSNPN, CDR2 SVGIG (reference sequence). This CDR3 has 13 residues.

About this clone itself: In the same sample, other DNA sequences code for this CDR3. V and J are TRBV15 and TRBJ1-2, with D perhaps TRBD1 (6 bases). Looked up from germline, CDR1 is LNHNV and CDR2 is YYDKDF (reference sequence). Trimming took off 1 base at V and 8 bases at J, with 8 bases between the two ends. CDR3 length equals 12 residues. The CDR3 bases are TGTGCCACCAGCAGAGGAACAGGGGGCTACACCTTC. The encoded protein is CATSRGTGGYTF.